This T cell receptor beta chain was profiled in a study of blood T cell repertoires in COVID-19. Across the study: The study drew acute and convalescent COVID-19 samples from the United States, Italy and Spain. PBMCs, B-cell-depleted T cells, or T cells were the source of the cDNA or gDNA that made up the material.

Study processing details: Estimated nucleated cell counts came from reference gene primer amplification. Profiled with immunoSEQ multiplex PCR; TCRdb holds only in-frame clones, not every one. That table is the source of V, J and clone size, and D and trimming were worked out from the DNA. The profile shows some 490,000 clones, 75% to 90% of them singletons. Trimming removed 6 bases at V and 9 bases at J, with 12 bases between. Looked up from germline, CDR1 is DFQATT and CDR2 is SNEGSKA (reference sequence). This CDR3 spans 11 amino acids. Sample: peripheral blood. This TCR came from a human donor in a cohort sampled during active COVID-19. V gene TRBV20-1 combines with J gene TRBJ2-1; a possible D gene is TRBD1 (6 bases). In DNA, the CDR3 is TGCAGTGCCCCGGACAGACGTGAGCAGTTCTTC. This sequence encodes CSAPDRREQFF.